Presented here are 29 T cell receptor beta chains from one specimen sequenced in a study of CD8+ T cells in alopecia areata listed by TCRdb under 2018. This sample's time point label indicates: 24 weeks on oral tofacitinib. The label giving this sample's treatment or condition can be read as: oral pan-JAK inhibitor, 5-10 mg twice daily. The library was built by means of the immunoSEQ multiplex PCR assay. RNA was extracted from all samples and reverse transcribed into cDNA as template for TCR sequencing. Here the immuneACCESS table is served through TCRdb, limited to in-frame sequences with V and J called. Missing clones are a known gap in these copies; in checked studies unresolved V genes cover under half, and the rest lacks a known reason. This sample has approximately 170,000 clones in its table, and less than 70% of those were observed once. The ten largest make up 14% of the sample. The sample here was CD4+ T cells sorted from blood, taken at week 24, from a patient treated with tofacitinib. The receptor source for this set is a human donor with alopecia areata.

The chain has TRBV10-3 and TRBJ2-7, with 8 bases matching TRBD1. CDR1 and CDR2 from the germline V gene are ENHRY and SYGVKD. There are 11 residues in the CDR3. J gave up 10 bases and V 4 bases, and 3 bases lay outside the gene matches. The chain's CDR3 is CAISGQGAQYF. The CDR3 nucleotides read TGTGCCATCAGTGGGCAGGGGGCTCAGTACTTC.

The J gene is TRBJ2-3, the V gene TRBV6-6; a possible D gene is TRBD1 (6 bases). Per germline, CDR1 MNHNY and CDR2 SVGAGI (reference sequence). This CDR3 spans 16 amino acids. V was trimmed by 6 bases and J by 4 bases, leaving 20 bases between them. The CDR3 sequence is CASRPSLWDTPDTQYF. In nucleotides, the CDR3 is TGTGCCAGCAGGCCTTCGTTATGGGACACGCCAGATACGCAGTATTTT.

This sequence joins TRBV5-1 and TRBJ2-6, with D uncertain. CDR3 length: 18 amino acids. The V and J ends lost 0 bases and 0 bases respectively, with 13 bases between them. Looked up from germline, CDR1 is SGHRS and CDR2 is YFSETQ. CDR3 amino acids: CASSLVGLMDSGANVLTF. As DNA, the CDR3 is TGCGCCAGCAGCTTGGTCGGGCTCATGGACTCTGGGGCCAACGTCCTGACTTTC.

This clone was detected once. V usage is TRBV20-1 and J usage is TRBJ2-3; D is unclear. Germline V gene sequence: CDR1 DFQATT, CDR2 SNEGSKA (reference sequence). CDR3 length equals 11 residues. The germline V and J ends were trimmed by 5 bases and 2 bases, with 5 bases remaining between them. The CDR3 nucleotides are TGCAGTGCTCCGTCCACAGATACGCAGTATTTT. Translated: CSAPSTDTQYF.

The chain combines TRBV4-1 with TRBJ1-3; TRBD1 aligns across 7 bases. The V segment lost 1 base and the J segment 0 bases; nucleotides outside the gene matches: 3. CDR1 is MGHRA and CDR2 is YSYEKL in the germline V gene. The CDR3 consists of 16 residues. Here the CDR3 reads CASSQGPGGSGNTIYF. The CDR3 DNA sequence: TGCGCCAGCAGCCAAGGACCAGGGGGCTCTGGAAACACCATATATTTT.

The genes are TRBV30 and TRBJ2-2; weak D call: TRBD2 (5 bases). Germline CDR1 is GTSNPN and CDR2 is SVGIG (reference sequence). This CDR3 spans 13 amino acids. The V end lost 2 bases, the J end lost 6 bases, and 10 bases lay between the germline ends. The CDR3, as DNA: TGTGCCTGGAGTCTTCGGGGTCCCGGGGAGCTGTTTTTT. This sequence encodes CAWSLRGPGELFF.

This clone showed up just once. The V and J genes are TRBV6-5 and TRBJ2-1, with 12 positions matching TRBD1. Germline V CDR1 and CDR2: MNHEY, SVGAGI. The J segment lost 7 bases and the V segment lost 2 bases, leaving 3 bases of the junction unmatched. This CDR3 has 15 residues. CDR3 sequence (DNA): TGTGCCAGCAGTTACGGGACAGGGGGCCTGAATGAGCAGTTCTTC. It codes for CASSYGTGGLNEQFF.

The chain recombines TRBV7-8 with TRBJ1-4; weak D call: TRBD1 (6 bases). The V gene's germline CDR1 is SGHVS and CDR2 FQNEAQ. The CDR3 sequence is 17 residues long. V was clipped by 5 bases and J by 0 bases, with 16 bases between them. The CDR3 sequence is CASSQTRGTPTNEKLFF. The CDR3 DNA follows: TGTGCCAGCAGCCAAACACGGGGGACACCAACTAATGAAAAACTGTTTTTT. Variable domain in full (rest from reference TRBV7-8 and TRBJ1-4): GAGVSQSPRYKVAKRGQDVALRCDPISGHVSLFWYQQALGQGPEFLTYFQNEAQLDKSGLPSDRFFAERPEGSVSTLKIQRTQQEDSAVYLCASSQTRGTPTNEKLFFGSGTQLSVL.

This clone has only one observation. V and J are TRBV2 and TRBJ1-2; weak D call: TRBD1 (6 bases). This CDR3 region has 15 residues. From germline, CDR1 is SNHLY and CDR2 FYNNEI. With 10 bases removed from V and 4 bases from J, the gap between germline ends came to 22 bases. CDR3 in amino acids: CATSGQTFVGYGYTF. Written as DNA, the CDR3 is TGTGCCACCTCCGGACAGACCTTTGTGGGCTATGGCTACACCTTC.

V gene TRBV25-1 combines with J gene TRBJ1-1; D is possibly TRBD1 (6 bases). CDR1 and CDR2 from the germline V gene are MGHDK and SYGVNS. Trimming left V 5 bases short and J 9 bases short, with 16 bases between. This CDR3 comprises 13 residues. The CDR3 DNA reads TGTGCCAGCAGTCGAGGGGGGTCAGTTAAAGCTTTCTTT. Translating gives CASSRGGSVKAFF.

This clone turned up a few times. The rearrangement joins TRBV10-3 to TRBJ1-2; no definite D call. The CDR3 loop spans 12 amino acids. The V gene lost 5 bases and the J gene lost 3 bases, with 7 bases spanning the gap. Germline V gene data show CDR1 as ENHRY and CDR2 as SYGVKD. CDR3 nucleotides: TGTGCCATCAGTCAGACTGACTATGGCTACACCTTC. Its translation: CAISQTDYGYTF.

The genes are TRBV15 and TRBJ2-1; 11 bases align to TRBD2. CDR3 length: 15 amino acids. Trimming cost V 1 base and J 6 bases; bases outside gene matches: 2. The germline V gene encodes CDR1 LNHNV and CDR2 YYDKDF (reference sequence). Written as DNA, the CDR3 is TGTGCCACCAGCAGAGTAGCGGGGGGGCGCAATGAGCAGTTCTTC. Protein: CATSRVAGGRNEQFF.

The V gene is TRBV30, the J gene TRBJ1-5; the match to TRBD1 covers 9 bases. V lost 0 bases, J lost 7 bases, and 10 bases stayed unmatched. The CDR3 sequence is 16 residues long. Germline lookup yields CDR1 GTSNPN and CDR2 SVGIG (reference sequence). This chain's CDR3 is CAWSVRGTGYRQPQHF. In nucleotides, the CDR3 is TGTGCCTGGAGTGTACGCGGGACAGGGTATCGCCAGCCCCAGCATTTT.

The rearrangement joins TRBV6-4 to TRBJ2-3, with no clear D. The CDR3 runs 15 residues. Germline assignment: CDR1 MRHNA and CDR2 SNTAGT. V was shortened by 4 bases and J by 0 bases, with 11 bases between the two germline ends. The CDR3 DNA reads as TGTGCCAGCAGTGCCGACGCCACTAGCACAGATACGCAGTATTTT. This encodes CASSADATSTDTQYF.

V and J are TRBV6-6 and TRBJ1-5; D perhaps matches TRBD1 (6 bases). Trimming removed 4 bases from V and 4 bases from J, with 14 bases in between. Germline loops: CDR1 MNHNY, CDR2 SVGAGI (reference sequence). This CDR3 has 15 residues. The CDR3 DNA reads TGTGCCAGCAGTTTCAACAGGAGGGGGAATCAGCCCCAGCATTTT. It specifies CASSFNRRGNQPQHF.

The chain joins TRBV14 to TRBJ2-1; 14 nucleotides align to TRBD2. Trimming removed 2 bases from V and 10 bases from J; junction bases left unmatched: 7. Looked up from germline, CDR1 is SGHDN and CDR2 is FVKESK. The CDR3 is made up of 16 amino acids. Here the CDR3 reads CASSQPFGTSGGEQFF. The CDR3 DNA is TGTGCCAGCAGCCAACCATTTGGGACTAGCGGGGGCGAGCAGTTCTTC.

The rearrangement links TRBV30 to TRBJ2-3; D gene uncertain. The CDR3 is 13 residues long. Germline CDR1 and CDR2: GTSNPN and SVGIG (reference sequence). V lost 3 bases and J 2 bases, leaving 9 bases between the germline ends. CDR3 region: CAWRVAATDTQYF. The CDR3 DNA is TGTGCCTGGAGGGTCGCGGCCACAGATACGCAGTATTTT.

The chain has TRBV5-1 and TRBJ2-7, with 9 bases identical to TRBD1. Germline V gene sequence: CDR1 SGHRS, CDR2 YFSETQ. Trimming cost V 0 bases and J 6 bases; bases outside gene matches: 7. The CDR3 has 15 residues. DNA for the CDR3: TGCGCCAGCAGCTTGGTCTGGGGACAGGGCTCCGAGCAGTACTTC. This codes for CASSLVWGQGSEQYF.

The gene calls are TRBV2 and TRBJ1-2; D possibly corresponds to TRBD1 (5 bases). The CDR3 spans 14 residues. Germline CDR1 reads SNHLY; CDR2 reads FYNNEI. The germline V and J ends were trimmed by 2 bases and 7 bases, with 14 bases remaining between them. The CDR3 protein is CASSESGGEGGYTF. The CDR3 DNA follows: TGTGCCAGCAGTGAATCGGGAGGGGAGGGTGGCTACACCTTC.

The sample holds a few counts of this clone. The rearrangement joins TRBV29-1 to TRBJ2-7; 8 bases map to TRBD1. In germline, CDR1 is SQVTM, CDR2 ANQGSEA. Trimming took 8 bases from V and 5 from J; bases not matched to a gene: 8. This CDR3 has 12 residues. The CDR3: CSSSGGADEQYF. The DNA of the CDR3 is TGCAGCAGCTCAGGGGGCGCCGACGAGCAGTACTTC.

Only a few counts were recorded for this clone. This sequence joins TRBV5-6 and TRBJ2-5; the D call may be TRBD1 or TRBD2 (6 bases each). The CDR3 runs 15 residues. Trimming cost V 1 base and J 4 bases, with 14 bases left between them. Germline V gene data show CDR1 as SGHDT and CDR2 as YYEEEE. CDR3 region: CASSLMGGRGETQYF. The CDR3 DNA follows: TGTGCCAGCAGCTTGATGGGGGGCCGGGGAGAGACCCAGTACTTC.

This chain links TRBV29-1 with TRBJ2-7; TRBD1 aligns across 9 bases. In germline, CDR1 is SQVTM, CDR2 ANQGSEA. CDR3 length equals 13 residues. Unmatched junction bases numbered 6, after V lost 4 bases and J lost 5 bases. CDR3 in DNA: TGCAGCGTTGGCCGGGACAGGGTCGACGAGCAGTACTTC. The encoded protein is CSVGRDRVDEQYF.

This clone was seen only a few times. The chain joins TRBV18 to TRBJ2-7, with D perhaps matching TRBD1 (6 bases). The CDR3 extends over 12 amino acids. From germline, CDR1 is KGHSH and CDR2 LQKENI. V was trimmed by 3 bases and J by 5 bases, leaving 8 bases between them. For the CDR3, the DNA is TGTGCCAGCTCACCGAAGGGGGACGAGCAGTACTTC. It is translated as CASSPKGDEQYF.

The chain links TRBV5-1 to TRBJ2-7; 7 nucleotides match TRBD2. In germline, CDR1 is SGHRS, CDR2 YFSETQ. V lost 0 bases, J lost 2 bases, and 2 bases stayed unmatched. This CDR3 is built from 14 residues. The CDR3, as DNA: TGCGCCAGCAGCTTGGAGGCGGGGGCCTACGAGCAGTACTTC. It codes for CASSLEAGAYEQYF. Supplemented by reference TRBV5-1 and TRBJ2-7, the full variable domain reads KAGVTQTPRYLIKTRGQQVTLSCSPISGHRSVSWYQQTPGQGLQFLFEYFSETQRNKGNFPGRFSGRQFSNSRSEMNVSTLELGDSALYLCASSLEAGAYEQYFGPGTRLTVT.

This clone has only a few counts. The V call is TRBV30, the J call TRBJ2-5, with 8 bases that match TRBD2. The CDR3 sequence is 15 residues long. Trimming took 8 bases from V and 0 from J; bases not matched to a gene: 11. Germline V gene sequence: CDR1 GTSNPN, CDR2 SVGIG (reference sequence). CDR3 bases: TGTGCCGGGACATACGGGGGGGCCTACCAAGAGACCCAGTACTTC. This gives the protein CAGTYGGAYQETQYF.

CDR3 residues: CASRGLGESYNEQFF. The CDR3 bases are TGTGCCAGCAGGGGACTTGGGGAATCCTACAATGAGCAGTTCTTC. This chain links TRBV2 with TRBJ2-1, with D perhaps matching TRBD2 (6 bases). This CDR3 region has 15 residues. Germline CDR1 and CDR2: SNHLY and FYNNEI. Deletions cut 6 bases from V and 1 base from J, with 13 bases between. Looking up the rest from reference TRBV2 and TRBJ2-1 gives the full variable domain: EPEVTQTPSHQVTQMGQEVILRCVPISNHLYFYWYRQILGQKVEFLVSFYNNEISEKSEIFDDQFSVERPDGSNFTLKIRSTKLEDSAMYFCASRGLGESYNEQFFGPGTRLTVL.

This chain links TRBV30 with TRBJ1-5; weak D call: TRBD1 (6 bases). Germline lookup yields CDR1 GTSNPN and CDR2 SVGIG (reference sequence). There are 13 residues in the CDR3. The V end was cut by 2 bases, the J end by 7 bases, with 12 bases between. CDR3: CAWSITGQQPQHF. In nucleotides, the CDR3 is TGTGCCTGGAGTATAACAGGGCAACAGCCCCAGCATTTT. The entire variable domain, with the rest obtained from reference TRBV30 and TRBJ1-5, is as follows: SQTIHQWPATLVQPVGSPLSLECTVEGTSNPNLYWYRQAAGRGLQLLFYSVGIGQISSEVPQNLSASRPQDRQFILSSKKLLLSDSGFYLCAWSITGQQPQHFGDGTRLSIL.

The V and J genes are TRBV30 and TRBJ2-5; 8 bases match TRBD2. Germline-derived CDR1 and CDR2 are GTSNPN and SVGIG (reference sequence). The CDR3 runs 13 residues. V lost 0 bases, J lost 3 bases, and 0 bases stayed unmatched. The CDR3 protein is CAWSVLAEETQYF. The CDR3 coding sequence is TGTGCCTGGAGTGTACTAGCGGAAGAGACCCAGTACTTC.

This clone has just one count. This rearrangement joins TRBV29-1 to TRBJ1-4, with 7 bases that match TRBD1. The germline V gene has CDR1 SQVTM and CDR2 ANQGSEA. CDR3 size: 13 residues. V lost 7 bases, J lost 5 bases, and 7 bases stayed unmatched. DNA of the CDR3: TGCAGCGGGAGGGGCAGGGGGAATGAAAAACTGTTTTTT. It is translated as CSGRGRGNEKLFF.